This TCR beta chain was found in a study of T cell responses to AZD1222 COVID-19 vaccine. Data came from immunoSEQ multiplex PCR; TCRdb stores just in-frame clones and leaves some out. The sample comprises some 130,000 clones, about nine tenths of which are singletons, and under 2% rests with the top ten. The CDR3 length is 15 residues. V dropped 0 bases and J dropped 8; count of bases not matched to a gene: 9. The germline gives CDR1 SNHLY, CDR2 FYNNEI. This TCR derives from an adult who received the AZD1222 COVID-19 vaccine. The V call is TRBV2, the J call TRBJ1-2, with TRBD1 identical over 7 bases. The specimen was peripheral blood, collected 28 days after the second AZD1222 dose. CDR3 bases: TGTGCCAGCAGTGAAGCGGGACAGCGCTTTGAGGGCTACACCTTC. This codes for CASSEAGQRFEGYTF. Together with reference TRBV2 and TRBJ1-2, the CDR3 gives the full variable domain: EPEVTQTPSHQVTQMGQEVILRCVPISNHLYFYWYRQILGQKVEFLVSFYNNEISEKSEIFDDQFSVERPDGSNFTLKIRSTKLEDSAMYFCASSEAGQRFEGYTFGSGTRLTVV.